These 20 T cell receptor beta chains share one sample of origin, sequenced in a study of T cell responses to AZD1222 COVID-19 vaccine. Here immunoSEQ multiplex PCR was the method, and the copy in TCRdb shows in-frame clones only, minus some. Counted here are tens of thousands of clones, about 90% occurring once; the ten biggest clones make up around 15%. This material consisted of peripheral blood, taken on day 0 of AZD1222 vaccination. These receptors all stem from an adult in good health.

The chain has TRBV5-4 and TRBJ2-5, with 7 bases matching TRBD1. The CDR3 contains 17 residues. V gave up 1 base and J gave up 1 base; unmatched junction bases: 10. Germline values: CDR1 SGHNT, CDR2 YYREEE (reference sequence). The CDR3 nucleotides are TGTGCCAGCAGCTTGACGAGGGGGCTAAGGGGCCAAGAGACCCAGTACTTC. As protein: CASSLTRGLRGQETQYF.

The chain links TRBV7-9 to TRBJ2-1, with D perhaps TRBD1 (6 bases). Deletions cut 5 bases from V and 6 bases from J, with 17 bases between. CDR3 length equals 15 residues. Germline V lookup: CDR1 SEHNR, CDR2 FQNEAQ (reference sequence). Here the CDR3 DNA reads TGTGCCAGCAGCCCAAGAGGGGGTGGGGCCAATGAGCAGTTCTTC. The encoded protein is CASSPRGGGANEQFF.

This clone was recorded only once. The rearrangement links TRBV7-6 to TRBJ1-5, with D possibly TRBD1 on 6 matching bases. This CDR3 is 16 amino acids long. Germline CDR1 reads SGHVS; CDR2 reads FNYEAQ. V lost 1 base and J lost 3, with 13 bases in between. CDR3 region: CASSLDEGGNNQPQHF. The CDR3 DNA reads TGTGCCAGCAGCTTAGACGAGGGGGGCAACAATCAGCCCCAGCATTTT.

The chain recombines TRBV4-2 with TRBJ1-2; D is unclear. Deletions cut 1 base from V and 8 bases from J, with 14 bases between. Germline V gene data show CDR1 as LGHNA and CDR2 as YNFKEQ. This CDR3 has 14 amino acids. The CDR3 DNA reads as TGTGCCAGCAGCCAAGGGCAACTTGAGAGAGGCTACACCTTC. It codes for CASSQGQLERGYTF.

The genes are TRBV7-2 and TRBJ2-2, with TRBD2 identical over 7 bases. Germline V gene data show CDR1 as SGHTA and CDR2 as FQGNSA. With 5 bases clipped from V and 7 bases from J, the junction kept 4 bases outside the gene matches. The CDR3 length is 13 residues. The CDR3 reads CASSPSSGGELFF. Written as DNA, the CDR3 is TGTGCCAGCAGCCCCTCTAGCGGCGGGGAGCTGTTTTTT.

The rearrangement uses TRBV20-1 and TRBJ1-2; D remains unclear. V was clipped by 3 bases and J by 3 bases, with 11 bases between them. Germline V CDR1 and CDR2: DFQATT, SNEGSKA (reference sequence). The CDR3 contains 13 residues. The CDR3 spells CSASRDTYYGYTF. DNA of the CDR3: TGCAGTGCTAGTCGCGACACATACTATGGCTACACCTTC.

CDR3 DNA sequence: TGTGCCAGCAGCCCCAACGGGTCACCCCTCCACTTT. The encoded protein is CASSPNGSPLHF. The rearrangement joins TRBV3-1 (or the pseudogene TRBV3-2) to TRBJ1-6; D gene ambiguous. V was clipped by 4 bases and J by 10 bases, with 8 bases between them. Germline CDR1 is LGHDT and CDR2 is YNNKEL (reference sequence). The CDR3 is 12 residues long.

This clone was recorded a few times. The CDR3 loop reads CASVKDRVGETQYF. The CDR3 bases are TGTGCTAGTGTCAAGGACAGGGTTGGGGAGACCCAGTACTTC. The rearrangement uses TRBV12-5 and TRBJ2-5, with 8 nucleotides matching TRBD1. The CDR3 consists of 14 residues. Germline V gene data show CDR1 as LGHNT and CDR2 as FRNRAP. The J segment lost 5 bases and the V segment lost 7 bases, leaving 9 bases of the junction unmatched.

This chain joins TRBV6-2 or TRBV6-3 and TRBJ2-7, with D maybe TRBD1 (6 bases). The V end was cut by 5 bases, the J end by 6 bases, with 20 bases between. CDR3 size: 15 residues. Per the germline V gene, CDR1 is MNHEY and CDR2 is SVGEGT. The CDR3 region is CASSAPPGHLAEQYF. CDR3 sequence (DNA): TGTGCCAGCAGTGCGCCCCCGGGACACCTCGCCGAGCAGTACTTC.

V and J are TRBV7-2 and TRBJ2-5, with TRBD2 matching 10 bases. J was trimmed by 5 bases and V by 2 bases; bases with no gene match: 5. This CDR3 is 15 amino acids long. The germline V gene has CDR1 SGHTA and CDR2 FQGNSA. The CDR3 DNA reads TGTGCCAGCAGCTTACAAGCGGGGGGGTATGAGACCCAGTACTTC. It specifies CASSLQAGGYETQYF.

The chain carries TRBV12-3 or TRBV12-4 and TRBJ2-3; no firm D call. The CDR3 is 13 amino acids. V lost 2 bases to trimming and J lost 1 base, with 4 bases between them. CDR3 region: CASSLIGTDTQYF. Written as DNA, the CDR3 is TGTGCCAGCAGTTTAATCGGCACAGATACGCAGTATTTT.

The V and J genes are TRBV11-2 and TRBJ1-3, with D unclear. CDR1 is SGHAT, CDR2 FQNNGV, per germline. This CDR3 has 13 residues. V shed 2 bases and J shed 6 bases, with 8 bases lying between them. CDR3 loop: CASSLNNLNTIYF. For the CDR3, the DNA is TGTGCCAGCAGCTTAAACAACTTAAACACCATATATTTT.

The rearrangement links TRBV27 to TRBJ2-1, with TRBD2 matching 9 bases. The CDR3 is made up of 17 amino acids. The V and J ends lost 8 bases and 7 bases, in that order; junction bases with no gene match: 18. Germline CDR1 MNHEY, CDR2 SMNVEV (reference sequence). The DNA of the CDR3 is TGTGCCAGCGGCTGGGTTGGAAGCGGGAGGCCGTATAATGAGCAGTTCTTC. Translating it yields CASGWVGSGRPYNEQFF.

The chain uses TRBV5-1 and TRBJ2-6, with D possibly being TRBD2 (5 bases). The V end was cut by 5 bases, the J end by 0 bases, with 21 bases between. From germline, CDR1 is SGHRS and CDR2 YFSETQ. The CDR3 spans 19 residues. The CDR3 here is CASSPEAQRALSGANVLTF. CDR3 in DNA: TGCGCCAGCAGTCCTGAGGCGCAGAGGGCCCTCTCTGGGGCCAACGTCCTGACTTTC.

The V call is TRBV19, the J call TRBJ2-7, with TRBD2 matching 10 bases. The CDR3 is 16 amino acids. J gave up 0 bases and V 1 base, and 3 bases lay outside the gene matches. Looked up from germline, CDR1 is LNHDA and CDR2 is SQIVND (reference sequence). DNA of the CDR3: TGTGCCAGTAGTATAGGAGGACTAGCGGTCTCCTACGAGCAGTACTTC. It translates to CASSIGGLAVSYEQYF.

Only one count was recorded for this clone. The chain combines TRBV6-5 with TRBJ2-3; D uncertain. CDR3 length equals 11 residues. Looked up from germline, CDR1 is MNHEY and CDR2 is SVGAGI. V was trimmed by 5 bases and J by 2 bases, leaving 2 bases between them. The CDR3 nucleotides are TGTGCCAGCAGTAACACAGATACGCAGTATTTT. Protein: CASSNTDTQYF.

V and J are TRBV7-2 and TRBJ2-2, with 7 positions matching TRBD2. Germline CDR1 and CDR2: SGHTA and FQGNSA. J lost 3 bases, V lost 0 bases, and 4 bases had no gene match. This CDR3 spans 16 amino acids. The CDR3 DNA follows: TGTGCCAGCAGCTTAGCGGCGGGGGTGGACACCGGGGAGCTGTTTTTT. This encodes CASSLAAGVDTGELFF.

The gene calls are TRBV27 and TRBJ2-7; D might be TRBD2 (7 bases). There are 16 residues in the CDR3. The ends were cut back, 4 bases at V and 2 bases at J, with 18 bases in the middle. Germline CDR1 MNHEY, CDR2 SMNVEV (reference sequence). The CDR3 DNA reads as TGTGCCAGCAGTTCCTCGGGGGGCCTCTTCGCCTACGAGCAGTACTTC. Its protein is CASSSSGGLFAYEQYF.

For this clone: The same CDR3 is also encoded by other DNA sequences in this sample. The rearrangement joins TRBV18 to TRBJ1-2, with a tentative D call TRBD1 (5 bases). The length of the CDR3 is 14 residues. CDR1 KGHSH and CDR2 LQKENI come from the germline V gene. V was shortened by 3 bases and J by 2 bases, with 10 bases between the two germline ends. Here the CDR3 reads CASSPGTGNYGYTF. The CDR3 DNA reads TGTGCCAGCTCACCTGGGACCGGAAACTATGGCTACACCTTC. Based on the CDR3 plus reference TRBV18 and TRBJ1-2, the full variable domain is NAGVMQNPRHLVRRRGQEARLRCSPMKGHSHVYWYRQLPEEGLKFMVYLQKENIIDESGMPKERFSAEFPKEGPSILRIQQVVRGDSAAYFCASSPGTGNYGYTFGSGTRLTVV.

The V gene is TRBV15, the J gene TRBJ2-5, with D hard to call. This CDR3 comprises 13 residues. Germline V CDR1 and CDR2: LNHNV, YYDKDF (reference sequence). Between the trimmed V and J ends, which lost 0 bases and 3 bases, there was a span of 5 bases. Written as DNA, the CDR3 is TGTGCCACCAGCAGAGATTCAGAAGAGACCCAGTACTTC. Its translation is CATSRDSEETQYF.